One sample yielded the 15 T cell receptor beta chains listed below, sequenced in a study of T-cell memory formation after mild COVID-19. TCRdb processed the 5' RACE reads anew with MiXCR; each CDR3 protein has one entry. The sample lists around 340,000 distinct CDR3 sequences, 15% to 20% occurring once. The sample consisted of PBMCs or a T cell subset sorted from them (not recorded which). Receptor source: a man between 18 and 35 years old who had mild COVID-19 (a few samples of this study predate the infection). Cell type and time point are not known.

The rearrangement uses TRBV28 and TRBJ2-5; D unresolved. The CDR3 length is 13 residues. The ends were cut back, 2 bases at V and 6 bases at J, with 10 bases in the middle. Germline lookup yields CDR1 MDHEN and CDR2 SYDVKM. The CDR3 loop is CASSLSLIKTQYF. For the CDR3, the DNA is TGTGCCAGCAGTTTAAGTCTGATAAAGACCCAGTACTTC.

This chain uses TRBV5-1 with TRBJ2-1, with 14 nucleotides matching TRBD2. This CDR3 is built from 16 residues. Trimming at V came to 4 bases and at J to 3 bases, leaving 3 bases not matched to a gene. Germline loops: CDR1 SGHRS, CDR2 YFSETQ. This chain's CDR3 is CASSVGLAGDYNEQFF. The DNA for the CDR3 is TGCGCCAGCAGCGTGGGACTAGCGGGGGACTACAATGAGCAGTTCTTC.

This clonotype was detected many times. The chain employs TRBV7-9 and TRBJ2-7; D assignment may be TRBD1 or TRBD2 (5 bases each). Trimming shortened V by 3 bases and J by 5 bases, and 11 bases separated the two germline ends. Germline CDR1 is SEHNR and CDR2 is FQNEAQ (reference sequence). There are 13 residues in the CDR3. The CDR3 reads CASSLRGGNEQYV. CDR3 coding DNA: TGTGCCAGCAGCTTGAGGGGCGGCAACGAGCAGTACGTC.

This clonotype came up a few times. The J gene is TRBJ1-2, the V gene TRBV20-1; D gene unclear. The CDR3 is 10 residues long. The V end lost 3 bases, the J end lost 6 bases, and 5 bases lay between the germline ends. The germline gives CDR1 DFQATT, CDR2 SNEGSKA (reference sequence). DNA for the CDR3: TGCAGTGCTAGTCCAGATGGCTACACCTTC. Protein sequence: CSASPDGYTF.

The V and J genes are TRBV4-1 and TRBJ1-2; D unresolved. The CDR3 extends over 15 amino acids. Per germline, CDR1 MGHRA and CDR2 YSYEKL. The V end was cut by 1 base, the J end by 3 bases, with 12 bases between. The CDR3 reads CASSQGQADDYGYTF. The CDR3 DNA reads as TGCGCCAGCAGCCAAGGGCAGGCGGACGACTATGGCTACACCTTC.

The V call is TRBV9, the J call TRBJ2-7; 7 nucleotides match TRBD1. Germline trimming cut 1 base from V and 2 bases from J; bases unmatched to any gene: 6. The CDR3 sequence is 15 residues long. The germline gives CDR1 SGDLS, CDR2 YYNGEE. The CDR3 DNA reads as TGTGCCAGCAGCGTATGCAGGGGGTCTCCCTACGAGCAGTACGTC. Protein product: CASSVCRGSPYEQYV.

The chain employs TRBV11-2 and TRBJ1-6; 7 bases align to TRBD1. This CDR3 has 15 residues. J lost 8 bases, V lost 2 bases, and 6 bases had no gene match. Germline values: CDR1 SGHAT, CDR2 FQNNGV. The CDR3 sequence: CASSLITGDDSPLHF. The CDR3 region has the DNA TGTGCCAGCAGCTTAATAACAGGGGATGATTCACCCCTCCACTTT.

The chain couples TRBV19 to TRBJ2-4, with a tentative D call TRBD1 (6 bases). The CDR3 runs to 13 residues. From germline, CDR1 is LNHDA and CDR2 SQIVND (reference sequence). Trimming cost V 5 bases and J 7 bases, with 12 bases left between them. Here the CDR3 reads CASSWDILNIQYF. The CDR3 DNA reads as TGTGCCAGTAGTTGGGACATCCTTAACATTCAGTACTTC.

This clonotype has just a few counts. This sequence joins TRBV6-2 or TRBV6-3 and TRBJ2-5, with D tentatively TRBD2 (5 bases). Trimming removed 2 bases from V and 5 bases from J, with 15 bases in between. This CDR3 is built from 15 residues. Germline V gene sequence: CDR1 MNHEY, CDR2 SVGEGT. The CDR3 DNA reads TGTGCCAGCAGTTACGGACGGGGTTTGAGGGAGACCCAGTACTTC. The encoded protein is CASSYGRGLRETQYF.

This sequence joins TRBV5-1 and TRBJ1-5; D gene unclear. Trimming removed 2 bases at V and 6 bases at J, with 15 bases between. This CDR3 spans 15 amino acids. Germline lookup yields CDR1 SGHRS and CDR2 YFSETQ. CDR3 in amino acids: CASSLSGEEVQPQHF. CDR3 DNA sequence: TGCGCCAGCAGCTTATCGGGTGAGGAGGTTCAGCCCCAGCATTTT.

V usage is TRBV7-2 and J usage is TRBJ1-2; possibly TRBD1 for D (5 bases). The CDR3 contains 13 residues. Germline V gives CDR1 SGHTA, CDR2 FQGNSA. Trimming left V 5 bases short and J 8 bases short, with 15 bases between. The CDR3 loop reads CASSPLRGSGYTF. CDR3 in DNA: TGTGCCAGCAGCCCCCTCCGGGGGTCGGGCTACACCTTC.

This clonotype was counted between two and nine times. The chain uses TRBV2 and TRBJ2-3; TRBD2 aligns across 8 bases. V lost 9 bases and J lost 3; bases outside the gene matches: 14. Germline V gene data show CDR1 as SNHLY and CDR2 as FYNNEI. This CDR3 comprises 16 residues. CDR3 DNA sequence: TGTGCCAGTACACTTGGTGGGGGCGGGAGGACAGATACGCAGTATTTT. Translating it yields CASTLGGGGRTDTQYF.

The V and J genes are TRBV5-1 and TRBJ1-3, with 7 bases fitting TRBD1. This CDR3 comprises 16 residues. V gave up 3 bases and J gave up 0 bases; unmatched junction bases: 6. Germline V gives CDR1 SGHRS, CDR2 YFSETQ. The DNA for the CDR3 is TGCGCCAGCAGCTCACAGGGGCCGAGCTCTGGAAACACCATATATTTT. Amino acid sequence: CASSSQGPSSGNTIYF.

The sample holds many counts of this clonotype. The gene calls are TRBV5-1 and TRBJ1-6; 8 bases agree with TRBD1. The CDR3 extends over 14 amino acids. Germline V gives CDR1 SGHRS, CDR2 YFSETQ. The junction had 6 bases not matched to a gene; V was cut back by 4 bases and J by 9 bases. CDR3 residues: CASSPDRGGSPLHF. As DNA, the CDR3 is TGCGCCAGCAGCCCCGACAGGGGCGGTTCACCCCTCCACTTT.

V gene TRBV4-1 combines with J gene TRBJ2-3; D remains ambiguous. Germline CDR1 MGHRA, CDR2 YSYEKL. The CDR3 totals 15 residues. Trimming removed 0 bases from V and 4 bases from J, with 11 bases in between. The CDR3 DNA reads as TGCGCCAGCAGCCAAGATAACCAGCTAGCAGATACGCAGTATTTT. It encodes CASSQDNQLADTQYF.